The clone carrying this T cell receptor beta chain was seen many times. Its antigen is not identified. Germline CDR1 SNHLY, CDR2 FYNNEI. V shed 7 bases and J 5 bases; nucleotides not matched to a gene: 5. The CDR3 sequence is 15 residues long. This specimen belongs to a study of T-cell reconstitution after alpha-beta-depleted transplantation in children. Overall study results and limits: Several hundred graft clones that had expanded were reportedly the source of alpha-beta T cells about two months after transplant. By one year post-transplant, T-cell counts and diversity largely arose from T cells that were newly produced.

Unique molecular identifiers were used to barcode this TCRbeta library. Each CDR3 protein is one row after TCRdb ran MiXCR on the PCR reads. The sample shows approximately 500,000 distinct CDR3 sequences, roughly a tenth of them seen only once. The source was PBMCs, collected before TCRalphabeta/CD19-depleted stem cell transplant. This receptor was obtained from a child aged 2 to 10 with inherited bone marrow failure, due to receive a stem cell transplant. This chain joins TRBV2 and TRBJ2-1; TRBD2 agrees at 13 bases. CDR3 in DNA: TGTGCCAGCATCGGGACTAGCGGGAATCACAATGAGCAGTTCTTC. Protein product: CASIGTSGNHNEQFF.